The sequence of this TCR beta chain was determined in a study of T cells in localized non-small cell lung cancer. Study outcomes and limitations: Uninvolved nearby lung showed the greatest T cell clonality, exceeding that found in tumor. Longer overall survival was linked to higher blood T cell density. Appearance in adjacent lung was seen for a median around 61 of the top 100 tumor clones. Without multi-region sequencing, intratumor heterogeneity could not be excluded.

This clone was recorded a few times. Its antigen is not known. The method was immunoSEQ multiplex PCR; TCRdb's version includes in-frame clones alone and lacks a portion of them. The table includes some 10,000 clones, around 42% detected once. Trimming took off 6 bases at V and 7 bases at J, with 16 bases between the two ends. Germline assignment: CDR1 SGDLS and CDR2 YYNGEE. This CDR3 has 14 residues. The origin of this receptor is a woman between 35 and 75 years old with stage I lung adenocarcinoma. The input for sequencing was lymph node tissue, taken before any cancer treatment. The chain carries TRBV9 and TRBJ2-2; a weak D match, TRBD2 (5 bases). The CDR3 spells CASNDTPRDGELFF. The CDR3, as DNA: TGTGCCAGCAACGACACCCCGAGGGACGGGGAGCTGTTTTTT.